This is a list of T cell receptor beta chains from one sample in a study of cytomegalovirus exposure and HLA in healthy donors. Profiling relied on immunoSEQ multiplex PCR, and the TCRdb table lists in-frame clones only, not all of them. The top ten hold 1.3% of the sample, which has about 200,000 clones, 87% seen once. The specimen sequenced was PBMCs. The receptors were gathered from a man aged 30 to 45 in good health and CMV-seronegative. Each CDR3 is given with its conserved first and last residue. The D gene is left open where the match is weak. Some rows mark clone size as missing; the rest say once, few, many or name a class of expanded clone.

abundance: .; v_gene: TRBV5-1; j_gene: TRBJ2-7; d_gene: TRBD2; CDR3aa: CASSSKLAGAVYEQYF; CDR3nt: TGCGCCAGCAGCTCTAAACTAGCGGGCGCCGTCTACGAGCAGTACTTC
abundance: few; v_gene: TRBV5-1; j_gene: TRBJ1-4; d_gene: .; CDR3aa: CASSFAPGWGGTNEKLFF; CDR3nt: TGCGCCAGCAGCTTCGCCCCCGGGTGGGGGGGAACTAATGAAAAACTGTTTTTT
abundance: .; v_gene: TRBV28; j_gene: TRBJ1-2; d_gene: .; CDR3aa: CASRIPGGSYGYTF; CDR3nt: TGTGCCAGCAGGATACCCGGGGGTTCCTATGGCTACACCTTC
abundance: .; v_gene: TRBV7-2; j_gene: TRBJ2-2; d_gene: .; CDR3aa: CASSLVQANTGELFF; CDR3nt: TGTGCCAGCAGCTTAGTGCAGGCCAACACCGGGGAGCTGTTTTTT
abundance: .; v_gene: TRBV28; j_gene: TRBJ2-7; d_gene: TRBD1; CDR3aa: CASSLQGQDYEQYF; CDR3nt: TGTGCCAGCAGTTTGCAAGGACAGGACTACGAGCAGTACTTC
abundance: .; v_gene: TRBV6-5; j_gene: TRBJ1-3; d_gene: .; CDR3aa: CASSRGQVSGNTIYF; CDR3nt: TGTGCCAGCAGTAGAGGACAAGTCTCTGGAAACACCATATATTTT
abundance: .; v_gene: TRBV4-3; j_gene: TRBJ2-3; d_gene: TRBD2; CDR3aa: CASSQGLSGGAGDTQYF; CDR3nt: TGCGCCAGCAGCCAAGGACTATCGGGGGGGGCCGGAGATACGCAGTATTTT
abundance: .; v_gene: TRBV5-4; j_gene: TRBJ1-6; d_gene: .; CDR3aa: CASSFQGGNSPLHF; CDR3nt: TGTGCCAGCAGCTTCCAGGGCGGTAATTCACCCCTCCACTTT
abundance: few; v_gene: TRBV10-2; j_gene: TRBJ1-1; d_gene: .; CDR3aa: CASSDPGWDTEAFF; CDR3nt: TGCGCCAGCAGTGATCCGGGGTGGGACACTGAAGCTTTCTTT
abundance: .; v_gene: TRBV4-3; j_gene: TRBJ1-1; d_gene: TRBD1; CDR3aa: CASSQEGTGGNTEAFF; CDR3nt: TGCGCCAGCAGCCAAGAAGGGACAGGGGGGAACACTGAAGCTTTCTTT
abundance: .; v_gene: TRBV5-7; j_gene: TRBJ2-4; d_gene: .; CDR3aa: CASSLGRVGVAKNIQYF; CDR3nt: TGTGCCAGCAGCTTGGGGCGCGTGGGAGTGGCCAAAAACATTCAGTACTTC
abundance: once; v_gene: TRBV4-2; j_gene: TRBJ2-7; d_gene: .; CDR3aa: CASTPRQVGAYEQYF; CDR3nt: TGTGCCAGCACCCCAAGGCAGGTAGGGGCCTACGAGCAGTACTTC
abundance: .; v_gene: TRBV19; j_gene: TRBJ1-5; d_gene: TRBD1; CDR3aa: CASSLGQLINQPQHF; CDR3nt: TGTGCCAGTAGTTTGGGACAGCTAATTAATCAGCCCCAGCATTTT
abundance: once; v_gene: TRBV5-1; j_gene: TRBJ2-1; d_gene: .; CDR3aa: CASSRGLPSGNEQFF; CDR3nt: TGCGCCAGCAGTAGGGGACTCCCGTCCGGGAATGAGCAGTTCTTC
abundance: .; v_gene: TRBV7-2; j_gene: TRBJ1-1; d_gene: .; CDR3aa: CASSGPGRNTEAFF; CDR3nt: TGTGCCAGCAGCGGTCCGGGGAGGAACACTGAAGCTTTCTTT
abundance: .; v_gene: TRBV5-1; j_gene: TRBJ1-1; d_gene: .; CDR3aa: CASSLTGEAFF; CDR3nt: TGCGCCAGCAGCTTGACCGGTGAAGCTTTCTTT
abundance: .; v_gene: TRBV27; j_gene: TRBJ1-2; d_gene: .; CDR3aa: CAIHSLRGYTF; CDR3nt: TGTGCCATCCACTCCTTGCGGGGCTACACCTTC
abundance: .; v_gene: TRBV6-1; j_gene: TRBJ1-2; d_gene: .; CDR3aa: CATLTDSDYGYTF; CDR3nt: TGTGCCACACTGACAGATTCTGACTATGGCTACACCTTC
abundance: .; v_gene: TRBV7-2; j_gene: TRBJ2-3; d_gene: TRBD2; CDR3aa: CASSPGRGGTDTQYF; CDR3nt: TGTGCCAGCAGCCCCGGAAGGGGAGGGACAGATACGCAGTATTTT
abundance: .; v_gene: TRBV7-2; j_gene: TRBJ2-2; d_gene: TRBD1; CDR3aa: CAMHGQGGNTGELFF; CDR3nt: TGTGCCATGCACGGACAGGGTGGAAACACCGGGGAGCTGTTTTTT
abundance: .; v_gene: TRBV7-2; j_gene: TRBJ2-5; d_gene: TRBD2; CDR3aa: CASSTRRSGEETQYF; CDR3nt: TGTGCCAGCAGCACCCGCCGAAGCGGGGAAGAGACCCAGTACTTC
abundance: .; v_gene: TRBV18; j_gene: TRBJ2-1; d_gene: .; CDR3aa: CASSRDWMNEQFF; CDR3nt: TGTGCCAGCTCACGGGACTGGATGAATGAGCAGTTCTTC
abundance: .; v_gene: TRBV28; j_gene: TRBJ1-5; d_gene: TRBD1; CDR3aa: CASSRSGTGGFYGNQPQHF; CDR3nt: TGTGCCAGCAGCCGCTCCGGGACAGGGGGCTTTTACGGTAATCAGCCCCAGCATTTT
abundance: .; v_gene: TRBV9; j_gene: TRBJ2-5; d_gene: TRBD2; CDR3aa: CASSLGTSGGFQETQYF; CDR3nt: TGTGCCAGCAGCTTAGGGACTAGCGGGGGCTTTCAAGAGACCCAGTACTTC
abundance: .; v_gene: TRBV28; j_gene: TRBJ2-2; d_gene: .; CDR3aa: CASSHGLGEDTGELFF; CDR3nt: TGTGCCAGCAGCCATGGTTTGGGGGAGGACACCGGGGAGCTGTTTTTT
abundance: .; v_gene: TRBV5-8; j_gene: TRBJ1-2; d_gene: .; CDR3aa: CASSERAGRTGYTF; CDR3nt: TGTGCCAGCAGCGAAAGGGCGGGGCGCACTGGCTACACCTTC
abundance: once; v_gene: TRBV15; j_gene: TRBJ2-1; d_gene: TRBD1; CDR3aa: CATSRDYGTGRSEQFF; CDR3nt: TGTGCCACCAGCAGAGATTACGGGACAGGGAGGAGTGAGCAGTTCTTC
abundance: .; v_gene: TRBV27; j_gene: TRBJ1-5; d_gene: .; CDR3aa: CASSPPDQPQHF; CDR3nt: TGTGCCAGCAGTCCCCCTGATCAGCCCCAGCATTTT
abundance: .; v_gene: TRBV11-3; j_gene: TRBJ2-7; d_gene: TRBD1; CDR3aa: CASSWQCIRAGGSYEQYF; CDR3nt: TGTGCCAGCAGCTGGCAATGTATTCGGGCAGGGGGTTCCTACGAGCAGTACTTC
abundance: .; v_gene: TRBV18; j_gene: TRBJ1-1; d_gene: TRBD1; CDR3aa: CASSPRMTGVNTEAFF; CDR3nt: TGTGCCAGCTCACCACGAATGACAGGGGTGAACACTGAAGCTTTCTTT
abundance: .; v_gene: TRBV27; j_gene: TRBJ1-6; d_gene: TRBD1; CDR3aa: CASSTTTGGYSPLHF; CDR3nt: TGTGCCAGCAGTACTACGACAGGGGGGTATTCACCCCTCCACTTT
abundance: .; v_gene: TRBV5-1; j_gene: TRBJ1-1; d_gene: TRBD1; CDR3aa: CASSPGQAYTQEAFF; CDR3nt: TGCGCCAGCAGCCCGGGACAGGCGTACACACAAGAAGCTTTCTTT
abundance: few; v_gene: TRBV19; j_gene: TRBJ1-1; d_gene: TRBD1; CDR3aa: CASSTGGGTEAFF; CDR3nt: TGTGCCAGTAGTACAGGGGGCGGAACTGAAGCTTTCTTT
abundance: .; v_gene: TRBV10-1; j_gene: TRBJ2-2; d_gene: .; CDR3aa: CASSEMQGNGELFF; CDR3nt: TGCGCCAGCAGTGAGATGCAGGGAAACGGGGAGCTGTTTTTT
abundance: once; v_gene: TRBV15; j_gene: TRBJ2-3; d_gene: TRBD1; CDR3aa: CATSFATTGGTRRAQYF; CDR3nt: TGTGCCACCAGCTTTGCTACGACAGGGGGGACTCGGAGGGCGCAGTATTTT
abundance: few; v_gene: TRBV7-9; j_gene: TRBJ2-7; d_gene: TRBD1; CDR3aa: CASSLTGDPYEQYF; CDR3nt: TGTGCCAGCAGCTTGACAGGGGACCCCTACGAGCAGTACTTC
abundance: .; v_gene: TRBV28; j_gene: TRBJ1-5; d_gene: .; CDR3aa: CASSTQGWQPQHF; CDR3nt: TGTGCCAGCAGTACTCAGGGGTGGCAGCCCCAGCATTTT
abundance: .; v_gene: TRBV15; j_gene: TRBJ2-2; d_gene: TRBD2; CDR3aa: CATSRDLRGRALGELFF; CDR3nt: TGTGCCACCAGCAGAGATCTGCGCGGGAGGGCTCTCGGGGAGCTGTTTTTT
abundance: .; v_gene: TRBV28; j_gene: TRBJ2-1; d_gene: .; CDR3aa: CASSTSSPGAEPIF; CDR3nt: TGTGCCAGCAGTACGAGCTCTCCGGGAGCAGAGCCCATCTTC
abundance: .; v_gene: TRBV5-8; j_gene: TRBJ2-5; d_gene: .; CDR3aa: CASSAWRGGVRETQYF; CDR3nt: TGTGCCAGCAGCGCTTGGAGGGGGGGGGTACGAGAGACCCAGTACTTC
abundance: .; v_gene: TRBV13; j_gene: TRBJ2-1; d_gene: TRBD1; CDR3aa: CASSSDRGSPFF; CDR3nt: TGTGCCAGCAGTTCGGACAGGGGGTCGCCGTTCTTC
abundance: .; v_gene: TRBV7-2; j_gene: TRBJ1-4; d_gene: .; CDR3aa: CASSSYRSTNEKLFF; CDR3nt: TGTGCCAGCAGCTCCTACAGGTCTACTAATGAAAAACTGTTTTTT
abundance: .; v_gene: TRBV27; j_gene: TRBJ2-7; d_gene: .; CDR3aa: CASSLGASGGYEQYF; CDR3nt: TGTGCCAGCAGTTTGGGGGCTAGCGGTGGCTACGAGCAGTACTTC
abundance: .; v_gene: TRBV7-9; j_gene: TRBJ1-5; d_gene: TRBD1; CDR3aa: CASSLAGQGKSFGQPQHF; CDR3nt: TGTGCCAGCAGCTTAGCCGGACAGGGAAAGTCGTTCGGACAGCCCCAGCATTTT
abundance: few; v_gene: TRBV4-1; j_gene: TRBJ2-1; d_gene: TRBD1; CDR3aa: CASSQATGANNEQFF; CDR3nt: TGCGCCAGCAGCCAGGCCACAGGGGCTAACAATGAGCAGTTCTTC
abundance: .; v_gene: TRBV5-5; j_gene: TRBJ2-1; d_gene: .; CDR3aa: CASSRLGQSSYNEQFF; CDR3nt: TGTGCCAGCAGCCGTCTCGGACAGAGCTCCTACAATGAGCAGTTCTTC
abundance: .; v_gene: TRBV7-9; j_gene: TRBJ2-7; d_gene: TRBD2; CDR3aa: CASSRGVEQYF; CDR3nt: TGTGCCAGCAGCCGGGGGGTCGAGCAGTACTTC
abundance: once; v_gene: TRBV6-6; j_gene: TRBJ1-1; d_gene: .; CDR3aa: CASSYVPSAEAFF; CDR3nt: TGTGCCAGCAGTTACGTCCCGTCCGCTGAAGCTTTCTTT
abundance: once; v_gene: TRBV19; j_gene: TRBJ1-1; d_gene: .; CDR3aa: CASSNRLLEAFF; CDR3nt: TGTGCCAGTAGTAACCGACTTCTTGAAGCTTTCTTT
abundance: .; v_gene: TRBV6-5; j_gene: TRBJ2-3; d_gene: .; CDR3aa: CASARTDTDTQYF; CDR3nt: TGTGCCAGCGCAAGAACAGACACAGATACGCAGTATTTT
abundance: once; v_gene: TRBV28; j_gene: TRBJ1-2; d_gene: .; CDR3aa: CASKGGVNGYGYTF; CDR3nt: TGTGCCAGCAAAGGGGGGGTAAATGGCTATGGCTACACCTTC
abundance: .; v_gene: TRBV6-5; j_gene: TRBJ1-2; d_gene: TRBD1; CDR3aa: CASSRDRGFWYGYTF; CDR3nt: TGTGCCAGCAGTCGCGACAGGGGGTTTTGGTATGGCTACACCTTC
abundance: .; v_gene: TRBV29-1; j_gene: TRBJ2-7; d_gene: .; CDR3aa: CSVVYGSPTYEQYF; CDR3nt: TGCAGCGTTGTGTACGGGAGTCCTACCTACGAGCAGTACTTC
abundance: .; v_gene: TRBV4-2; j_gene: TRBJ1-4; d_gene: .; CDR3aa: CASSQDATSRGEKLFF; CDR3nt: TGTGCCAGCAGCCAAGATGCGACTTCCCGGGGTGAAAAACTGTTTTTT